Below are 30 T cell receptor beta chains sequenced from a single sample in a study of regulatory T cells in long-lasting Graves disease. Time point here: newly diagnosed GD, antithyroid drugs for less than 3 months. RNA from PBMCs was the source of the TCR library. Building of the TCR beta libraries involved iRepertoire HTBI primers and Arm-PCR of CDR3 regions. TCRdb re-called the multiplex PCR reads with MiXCR, one entry per CDR3 protein. The repertoire holds about 470,000 distinct CDR3 sequences, with about 15% as singletons. This sample also belongs to another study, concerning T cells in Graves' hyperthyroidism and ophthalmopathy.

Here the sequenced sample was peripheral blood mononuclear cells (PBMCs), taken at new diagnosis, from a patient treated with antithyroid drugs. The receptors come from a woman aged 30 to 39 with Graves disease.

This chain links TRBV20-1 with TRBJ1-1; no reliable D call. Trimming removed 2 bases from V and 6 bases from J, with 4 bases in between. Germline lookup yields CDR1 DFQATT and CDR2 SNEGSKA (reference sequence). This CDR3 is built from 10 residues. The CDR3 DNA reads as TGCAGTGCTAGAAGATCTGAAGCTTTCTTT. Its translation is CSARRSEAFF.

This clonotype was detected once. The rearrangement uses TRBV7-9 and TRBJ2-7, with TRBD2 identical over 10 bases. Germline V gene sequence: CDR1 SEHNR, CDR2 FQNEAQ (reference sequence). The CDR3 consists of 13 residues. The trim removed 5 bases at V and 5 bases at J, leaving 3 bases unmatched. CDR3 DNA: TGTGCCAGCAGCCTGGGACTAGCGCACGAGCAGTACTTC. Translated: CASSLGLAHEQYF.

This clonotype was observed a few times. The V gene is TRBV6-1, the J gene TRBJ2-1, with 8 positions matching TRBD1. The CDR3 contains 14 residues. The V segment lost 4 bases and the J segment 9 bases; nucleotides outside the gene matches: 8. CDR1 MNHNS and CDR2 SASEGT come from the germline V gene. The DNA of the CDR3 is TGTGCCAGCAGTGCCGGACAGGGTTTGAGTGAGCAGTTCTTC. Its translation is CASSAGQGLSEQFF.

This clonotype was detected ten times or more. V usage is TRBV18 and J usage is TRBJ2-1; D remains ambiguous. The CDR3 is made up of 15 amino acids. Germline CDR1 is KGHSH and CDR2 is LQKENI. Trimming stripped 3 bases from V and 1 base from J, with 10 bases between. The CDR3 region is CASSPGIGSYNEQFF. The DNA for the CDR3 is TGTGCCAGCTCACCTGGGATCGGATCCTACAATGAGCAGTTCTTC. Together with reference TRBV18 and TRBJ2-1, the CDR3 gives the full variable domain: NAGVMQNPRHLVRRRGQEARLRCSPMKGHSHVYWYRQLPEEGLKFMVYLQKENIIDESGMPKERFSAEFPKEGPSILRIQQVVRGDSAAYFCASSPGIGSYNEQFFGPGTRLTVL.

This clonotype was detected many times. This rearrangement joins TRBV24-1 to TRBJ2-1, with D perhaps matching TRBD2 (6 bases). Germline V gene lookup returns CDR1 KGHDR and CDR2 SFDVKD. Deletions cut 5 bases from V and 4 bases from J, with 14 bases between. The CDR3 has 15 amino acids. The CDR3 DNA sequence: TGTGCCACCAGTGTCGGCGGAGGGCCTTACAATGAGCAGTTCTTC. Translating it yields CATSVGGGPYNEQFF.

This clonotype was recorded many times. The chain has TRBV6-2 or TRBV6-3 and TRBJ1-5; tentatively, D is TRBD1 (5 bases). The V gene lost 5 bases and the J gene lost 2 bases, with 16 bases spanning the gap. Germline CDR1 is MNHEY and CDR2 is SVGEGT. The CDR3 is 16 amino acids. CDR3 loop: CASSLRARGGNQPQHF. The CDR3 nucleotides are TGTGCCAGCAGTCTCCGGGCCCGAGGGGGCAATCAGCCCCAGCATTTT.

This clonotype has ten or more counts. The rearrangement links TRBV7-9 to TRBJ1-1; D unresolved. With 1 base removed from V and 1 base from J, the gap between germline ends came to 4 bases. Per the germline V gene, CDR1 is SEHNR and CDR2 is FQNEAQ (reference sequence). The CDR3 has 13 amino acids. CDR3 residues: CASSLVGNTEAFF. The CDR3 bases are TGTGCCAGCAGCTTAGTCGGGAACACTGAAGCTTTCTTT. The full variable domain, with the rest looked up from reference TRBV7-9 and TRBJ1-1, is DTGVSQNPRHKITKRGQNVTFRCDPISEHNRLYWYRQTLGQGPEFLTYFQNEAQLEKSRLLSDRFSAERPKGSFSTLEIQRTEQGDSAMYLCASSLVGNTEAFFGQGTRLTVV.

This clonotype has more than one count but fewer than ten. The V call is TRBV20-1, the J call TRBJ2-1; the match to TRBD2 covers 10 bases. Per the germline V gene, CDR1 is DFQATT and CDR2 is SNEGSKA (reference sequence). CDR3 length equals 13 residues. The CDR3 sequence: CTCSGRGYNEQFF. The CDR3 DNA reads TGCACCTGCAGCGGGAGGGGATACAATGAGCAGTTCTTC.

This clonotype was recorded many times. CDR3 bases: TGTGCCAGCAGCCAGCCGTACAATGAGCAGTTCTTC. Its protein product is CASSQPYNEQFF. The chain couples TRBV3-1 to TRBJ2-1; no clear D gene. This CDR3 spans 12 amino acids. Trimming pared 3 bases from V and 4 bases from J, leaving 4 bases between. Germline V CDR1 and CDR2: LGHDT, YNNKEL (reference sequence).

The chain uses TRBV27 and TRBJ2-1; D gene unclear. The germline V gene has CDR1 MNHEY and CDR2 SMNVEV (reference sequence). V dropped 4 bases and J dropped 0 bases, with 10 bases sitting between them. There are 15 residues in the CDR3. CDR3 loop: CASSSAPSSYNEQFF. CDR3 DNA sequence: TGTGCCAGCAGTTCCGCTCCGAGCTCCTACAATGAGCAGTTCTTC.

This clonotype was found many times. The gene calls are TRBV11-3 and TRBJ2-5, with D perhaps matching TRBD1 (5 bases). The ends were cut back, 4 bases at V and 7 bases at J, with 16 bases in the middle. Germline V gene data show CDR1 as SGHNT and CDR2 as YENEEA. The CDR3 loop spans 14 amino acids. CDR3 bases: TGTGCCAGCAGCTCCGTTCGGTCAAGGGGGACCCAGTACTTC. Translation gives CASSSVRSRGTQYF.

This clonotype showed up many times. The chain carries TRBV9 and TRBJ2-7, with D hard to call. V dropped 2 bases and J dropped 0 bases, with 9 bases sitting between them. The CDR3 has 14 residues. Germline assignment: CDR1 SGDLS and CDR2 YYNGEE. CDR3 in DNA: TGTGCCAGCAGCGTGGTTGGGAACTCCTACGAGCAGTACTTC. It translates to CASSVVGNSYEQYF.

The J gene is TRBJ2-7, the V gene TRBV9; 9 bases are shared with TRBD1. CDR3 size: 15 residues. The V segment lost 0 bases and the J segment 3 bases; nucleotides outside the gene matches: 4. From germline, CDR1 is SGDLS and CDR2 YYNGEE. CDR3 nucleotide sequence: TGTGCCAGCAGCGTAGCGACAGGGGGAGGCTACGAGCAGTACTTC. Protein: CASSVATGGGYEQYF.

This clonotype was observed many times. V usage is TRBV9 and J usage is TRBJ2-2; 13 bases agree with TRBD2. The J segment lost 4 bases and the V segment lost 3 bases, leaving 9 bases of the junction unmatched. CDR1 and CDR2 (germline): SGDLS, YYNGEE. The CDR3 length is 18 residues. In nucleotides, the CDR3 is TGTGCCAGCAGCGCTCGGACTAGCGGGAGAGGGAGCACCGGGGAGCTGTTTTTT. As protein: CASSARTSGRGSTGELFF. Using reference TRBV9 and TRBJ2-2 for the parts outside the CDR3, the full variable domain is DSGVTQTPKHLITATGQRVTLRCSPRSGDLSVYWYQQSLDQGLQFLIQYYNGEERAKGNILERFSAQQFPDLHSELNLSSLELGDSALYFCASSARTSGRGSTGELFFGEGSRLTVL.

This clonotype showed up many times. Relative to the germline gene, one junction end is altered; a read error may explain this. The chain recombines TRBV5-1 with TRBJ1-1, with D perhaps TRBD1 (5 bases). This CDR3 is 15 amino acids long. The germline gives CDR1 SGHRS, CDR2 YFSETQ. The CDR3 protein is CASHREPGGASPGGF. The CDR3 DNA sequence: TGCGCCAGTCACCGCGAACCCGGCGGGGCCTCCCCGGGGGGCTTT.

This clonotype was observed many times. The rearrangement uses TRBV3-1 and TRBJ2-1; no clear D. The length of the CDR3 is 12 residues. CDR1 LGHDT and CDR2 YNNKEL come from the germline V gene (reference sequence). Between the trimmed V and J ends, which lost 3 bases and 5 bases, there was a span of 5 bases. This CDR3 is CASSHSDNEQFF. The CDR3 DNA reads TGTGCCAGCAGCCACAGTGACAATGAGCAGTTCTTC.

The chain is built from TRBV27 and TRBJ2-7, with 8 nucleotides matching TRBD2. V lost 8 bases to trimming and J lost 0 bases; unmatched junction nucleotides: 6. The CDR3 contains 14 residues. Germline V gives CDR1 MNHEY, CDR2 SMNVEV (reference sequence). For the CDR3, the DNA is TGTGCCAGCTCCCACAGCGGGAGCTCCTACGAGCAGTACTTC. It is translated as CASSHSGSSYEQYF.

This clonotype was found a few times. The gene calls are TRBV20-1 and TRBJ2-3, with D possibly called TRBD1 or TRBD2 (5 bases each). Germline V gene data show CDR1 as DFQATT and CDR2 as SNEGSKA (reference sequence). The CDR3 contains 14 residues. The CDR3 region is CGAVVWGSTDTQYF. As DNA, the CDR3 is TGCGGCGCCGTAGTCTGGGGGAGCACAGATACGCAGTATTTT.

This clonotype came up many times. The J gene is TRBJ2-5, the V gene TRBV11-2, with 8 bases aligning to TRBD2. V lost 6 bases and J lost 5; bases outside the gene matches: 11. Germline loops: CDR1 SGHAT, CDR2 FQNNGV. There are 15 residues in the CDR3. The CDR3: CASSALAGPRETQYF. CDR3 bases: TGTGCCAGCAGTGCGTTAGCGGGGCCCCGGGAGACCCAGTACTTC.

The rearrangement uses TRBV30 and TRBJ2-1; D gene ambiguous. The V end was cut by 2 bases, the J end by 4 bases, with 9 bases between. Germline V gives CDR1 GTSNPN, CDR2 SVGIG (reference sequence). This CDR3 spans 13 amino acids. CDR3 coding DNA: TGTGCCTGGAGTCCCCTCCTTTACAATGAGCAGTTCTTC. This encodes CAWSPLLYNEQFF.

Turning to this clonotype: The conserved phenylalanine or tryptophan is not found at the CDR3 terminus, so this likely reflects a read error. V is TRBV10-3 and J is TRBJ2-3; D is possibly TRBD2 (6 bases). This CDR3 is 14 amino acids long. Deletions cut 2 bases from V and 3 bases from J, with 9 bases between. The V gene's germline CDR1 is ENHRY and CDR2 SYGVKD. CDR3 residues: CAISEILATDTQYL. CDR3 bases: TGTGCCATCAGTGAGATACTAGCAACAGATACGCAGTATTTG.

The genes are TRBV28 and TRBJ2-6, with 11 bases matching TRBD1. Germline V gene lookup returns CDR1 MDHEN and CDR2 SYDVKM. The CDR3 covers 16 residues. With 8 bases clipped from V and 2 bases from J, the junction kept 5 bases outside the gene matches. The CDR3 bases are TGTGCCAGCCGCGGGACAGGGGGAACTGGGGCCAACGTCCTGACTTTC. Translated: CASRGTGGTGANVLTF.

V gene TRBV7-3 combines with J gene TRBJ2-7; maybe TRBD2 (6 bases). Germline V CDR1 and CDR2: SGHTA, FQGTGA. CDR3 size: 17 residues. The V end was cut by 0 bases, the J end by 4 bases, with 19 bases between. CDR3 nucleotides: TGTGCCAGCAGCTTAACGCTTGGGGGAGGAGCGTTGTACGAGCAGTACTTC. Amino acid sequence: CASSLTLGGGALYEQYF.

The sample holds many counts of this clonotype. The V and J genes are TRBV7-2 and TRBJ2-7; 14 bases map to TRBD2. Germline loops: CDR1 SGHTA, CDR2 FQGNSA. CDR3 length: 16 amino acids. V dropped 5 bases and J dropped 6; count of bases not matched to a gene: 9. Here the CDR3 reads CASSMTSGRAVSEQYF. The CDR3 coding sequence is TGTGCCAGCAGCATGACTAGCGGGAGGGCCGTGAGCGAGCAGTACTTC.

This clonotype showed up many times. The V call is TRBV30, the J call TRBJ2-5; 8 bases line up with TRBD2. Trimming removed 0 bases from V and 5 bases from J; junction bases left unmatched: 14. Germline assignment: CDR1 GTSNPN and CDR2 SVGIG (reference sequence). The CDR3 is 17 residues long. Here the CDR3 DNA reads TGTGCCTGGAGTGTACCGAGCGGAGCGGGAGTTGGGGAGACCCAGTACTTC. As protein: CAWSVPSGAGVGETQYF. The complete variable domain, with remaining parts taken from reference TRBV30 and TRBJ2-5, reads SQTIHQWPATLVQPVGSPLSLECTVEGTSNPNLYWYRQAAGRGLQLLFYSVGIGQISSEVPQNLSASRPQDRQFILSSKKLLLSDSGFYLCAWSVPSGAGVGETQYFGPGTRLLVL.

The chain joins TRBV6-1 to TRBJ2-5, with 7 bases lining up with TRBD1. The germline gives CDR1 MNHNS, CDR2 SASEGT. The CDR3 covers 17 residues. V shed 5 bases, J shed 2 bases, and the junction held 14 bases outside the gene matches. DNA of the CDR3: TGTGCCAGCAGTAAGACGGGCTGGCCGGACAGGCAAGAGACCCAGTACTTC. Translation gives CASSKTGWPDRQETQYF.

The gene calls are TRBV5-5 and TRBJ2-5, with TRBD2 matching over 14 bases. Looked up from germline, CDR1 is SGHKS and CDR2 is YYEKEE (reference sequence). This CDR3 spans 17 amino acids. The J segment lost 5 bases and the V segment lost 3 bases, leaving 9 bases of the junction unmatched. DNA for the CDR3: TGTGCCAGCAGCTCCGGGACTAGCGGGAGAGTGTCGGAGACCCAGTACTTC. Translating gives CASSSGTSGRVSETQYF. The variable domain in full, with the rest retrieved from reference TRBV5-5 and TRBJ2-5, is DAGVTQSPTHLIKTRGQQVTLRCSPISGHKSVSWYQQVLGQGPQFIFQYYEKEERGRGNFPDRFSARQFPNYSSELNVNALLLGDSALYLCASSSGTSGRVSETQYFGPGTRLLVL.

V is TRBV2 and J is TRBJ2-1; D possibly corresponds to TRBD2 (5 bases). Germline assignment: CDR1 SNHLY and CDR2 FYNNEI. The CDR3 length is 13 residues. Trimming took off 8 bases at V and 8 bases at J, with 16 bases between the two ends. CDR3 loop: CASPAPRVYEQFF. CDR3 DNA: TGTGCCAGCCCAGCGCCGCGGGTCTATGAGCAGTTCTTC. The whole variable domain, filled in from reference TRBV2 and TRBJ2-1, reads EPEVTQTPSHQVTQMGQEVILRCVPISNHLYFYWYRQILGQKVEFLVSFYNNEISEKSEIFDDQFSVERPDGSNFTLKIRSTKLEDSAMYFCASPAPRVYEQFFGPGTRLTVL.

In this sample, this clonotype turned up many times. The chain links TRBV11-3 to TRBJ2-7; D is unclear. CDR3 size: 12 residues. Germline V lookup: CDR1 SGHNT, CDR2 YENEEA. Trimming pared 0 bases from V and 7 bases from J, leaving 7 bases between. The DNA of the CDR3 is TGTGCCAGCAGCTTAGATCAGAGGGAGCAGTACTTC. Amino acid sequence: CASSLDQREQYF.

This clonotype has a count of ten or more. V usage is TRBV5-1 and J usage is TRBJ2-1, with D possibly TRBD2 on 5 matching bases. The V end lost 0 bases, the J end lost 1 base, and 11 bases lay between the germline ends. This CDR3 is built from 16 residues. Germline CDR1 reads SGHRS; CDR2 reads YFSETQ. The chain's CDR3 is CASSLDAGISYNEQFF. For the CDR3, the DNA is TGCGCCAGCAGCTTGGATGCCGGGATATCCTACAATGAGCAGTTCTTC.